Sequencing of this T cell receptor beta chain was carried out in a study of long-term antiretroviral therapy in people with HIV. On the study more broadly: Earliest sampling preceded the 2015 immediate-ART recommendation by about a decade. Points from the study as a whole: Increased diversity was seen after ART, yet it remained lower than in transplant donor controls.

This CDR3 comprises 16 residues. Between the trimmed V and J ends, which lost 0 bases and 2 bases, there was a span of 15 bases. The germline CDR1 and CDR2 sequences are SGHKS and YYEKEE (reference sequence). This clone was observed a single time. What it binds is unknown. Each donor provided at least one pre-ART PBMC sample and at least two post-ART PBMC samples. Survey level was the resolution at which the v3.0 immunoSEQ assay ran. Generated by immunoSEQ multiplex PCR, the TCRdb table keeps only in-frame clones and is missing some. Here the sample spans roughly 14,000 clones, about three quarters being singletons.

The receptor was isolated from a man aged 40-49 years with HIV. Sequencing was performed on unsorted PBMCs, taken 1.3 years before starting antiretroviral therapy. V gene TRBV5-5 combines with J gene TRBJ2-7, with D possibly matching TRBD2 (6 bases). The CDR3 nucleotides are TGTGCCAGCAGCTTGGGACTTTTAGGAGGGGCCTACGAGCAGTACTTC. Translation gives CASSLGLLGGAYEQYF.